The T cell receptor (beta chain) described here comes from a study of CD8+ T cells in alopecia areata. Documented treatment: oral pan-JAK inhibitor, 5-10 mg twice daily. Trimming stripped 3 bases from V and 9 bases from J, with 12 bases between. This CDR3 region has 13 residues. Per germline, CDR1 LGHNA and CDR2 YNFKEQ. Extracted RNA was reverse transcribed, and the resulting cDNA served as sequencing template. Profiling relied on immunoSEQ multiplex PCR, and the TCRdb table lists in-frame clones only, not all of them. Among 130,000 or so clones listed, around 87% were seen once. Sequencing was performed on CD8+ T cells sorted from blood, taken at week 4, from a patient treated with tofacitinib. This chain links TRBV4-2 with TRBJ2-1, with unresolved D. The sequence derives from a human donor with alopecia areata. CDR3 nucleotides: TGTGCCAGCAGCCACACAAAGGGTAGTGAGCAGTTCTTC. It codes for CASSHTKGSEQFF.